One and the same sample provided the 6 T cell receptor beta chains below, sequenced in a study of T cell responses to AZD1222 COVID-19 vaccine. Libraries were prepared by immunoSEQ multiplex PCR; TCRdb keeps only in-frame clonotypes and omits some of them. Of fewer than 130,000 clones listed, about 95% were seen once; the top ten hold approximately 2.8%. This specimen was peripheral blood, taken 28 days after the second AZD1222 dose. These TCRs come from an adult who received the AZD1222 COVID-19 vaccine.

This clone was counted once. The rearrangement links TRBV10-3 to TRBJ2-3; 9 bases match TRBD2. With 0 bases clipped from V and 3 bases from J, the junction kept 1 base outside the gene matches. Germline CDR1 and CDR2: ENHRY and SYGVKD. CDR3 length equals 15 residues. CDR3 protein: CAISESTSGTDTQYF. DNA of the CDR3: TGTGCCATCAGTGAGTCTACTAGCGGGACAGATACGCAGTATTTT.

The chain uses TRBV7-8 and TRBJ1-1; TRBD1 agrees at 7 bases. Germline CDR1 reads SGHVS; CDR2 reads FQNEAQ. CDR3 length: 14 amino acids. V shed 1 base and J 4 bases; nucleotides not matched to a gene: 3. The CDR3 here is CASSLEGATTEAFF. The CDR3 nucleotides are TGTGCCAGCAGCTTAGAGGGGGCTACCACTGAAGCTTTCTTT.

The V gene is TRBV25-1, the J gene TRBJ1-5, with 7 nucleotides matching TRBD1. The germline CDR1 and CDR2 sequences are MGHDK and SYGVNS. This CDR3 spans 14 amino acids. V lost 3 bases to trimming and J lost 5 bases; unmatched junction nucleotides: 4. As DNA, the CDR3 is TGTGCCAGCAGTGATAACAGGGGCCATCAGCCCCAGCATTTT. Translated, it gives CASSDNRGHQPQHF. Looking up the rest from reference TRBV25-1 and TRBJ1-5 gives the full variable domain: EADIYQTPRYLVIGTGKKITLECSQTMGHDKMYWYQQDPGMELHLIHYSYGVNSTEKGDLSSESTVSRIRTEHFPLTLESARPSHTSQYLCASSDNRGHQPQHFGDGTRLSIL.

The chain employs TRBV5-1 and TRBJ1-1; D is possibly TRBD1 (6 bases). The CDR3 has 17 residues. CDR1 and CDR2 from the germline V gene are SGHRS and YFSETQ. The V end was cut by 4 bases, the J end by 6 bases, with 25 bases between. The CDR3 loop reads CASSHGQGLIRVPEAFF. CDR3 coding DNA: TGCGCCAGCAGCCATGGGCAGGGGCTGATCCGCGTCCCTGAAGCTTTCTTT. Based on the CDR3 plus reference TRBV5-1 and TRBJ1-1, the full variable domain is KAGVTQTPRYLIKTRGQQVTLSCSPISGHRSVSWYQQTPGQGLQFLFEYFSETQRNKGNFPGRFSGRQFSNSRSEMNVSTLELGDSALYLCASSHGQGLIRVPEAFFGQGTRLTVV.

The V call is TRBV6-5, the J call TRBJ2-5; D is ambiguous. The CDR3 consists of 12 residues. Germline V lookup: CDR1 MNHEY, CDR2 SVGAGI. The ends were cut back, 7 bases at V and 7 bases at J, with 13 bases in the middle. The CDR3 is CASTPGSWTQYF. The CDR3 nucleotides are TGTGCCAGCACCCCGGGTTCTTGGACCCAGTACTTC.

The genes are TRBV20-1 and TRBJ1-2; D remains ambiguous. CDR1 and CDR2 (germline): DFQATT, SNEGSKA (reference sequence). Trimming took off 0 bases at V and 3 bases at J, with 2 bases between the two ends. The CDR3 runs to 11 residues. This CDR3 is CSAREYYGYTF. CDR3 bases: TGCAGTGCTAGAGAATACTATGGCTACACCTTC.